This T cell receptor beta chain was profiled in a study of siplizumab effects on memory and regulatory T cells. Profiled with immunoSEQ multiplex PCR; TCRdb holds only in-frame clones, not every one. There are some 100,000 clones in the sample; around 90% occur only once, and roughly 2.8% lies in the top ten. Germline V gene data show CDR1 as SGHTA and CDR2 as FQGNSA. The CDR3 covers 14 residues. V dropped 1 base and J dropped 2 bases, with 6 bases sitting between them. This TCR was sampled from a human donor in good health. Some clones in this sample may be carry-over from other donors' samples. Material for sequencing was CD4+ T cells sorted from blood. The chain combines TRBV7-2 with TRBJ1-3, with D uncertain. The CDR3 loop reads CASSLGTPGNTIYF. In nucleotides, the CDR3 is TGTGCCAGCAGCTTAGGGACGCCTGGAAACACCATATATTTT.